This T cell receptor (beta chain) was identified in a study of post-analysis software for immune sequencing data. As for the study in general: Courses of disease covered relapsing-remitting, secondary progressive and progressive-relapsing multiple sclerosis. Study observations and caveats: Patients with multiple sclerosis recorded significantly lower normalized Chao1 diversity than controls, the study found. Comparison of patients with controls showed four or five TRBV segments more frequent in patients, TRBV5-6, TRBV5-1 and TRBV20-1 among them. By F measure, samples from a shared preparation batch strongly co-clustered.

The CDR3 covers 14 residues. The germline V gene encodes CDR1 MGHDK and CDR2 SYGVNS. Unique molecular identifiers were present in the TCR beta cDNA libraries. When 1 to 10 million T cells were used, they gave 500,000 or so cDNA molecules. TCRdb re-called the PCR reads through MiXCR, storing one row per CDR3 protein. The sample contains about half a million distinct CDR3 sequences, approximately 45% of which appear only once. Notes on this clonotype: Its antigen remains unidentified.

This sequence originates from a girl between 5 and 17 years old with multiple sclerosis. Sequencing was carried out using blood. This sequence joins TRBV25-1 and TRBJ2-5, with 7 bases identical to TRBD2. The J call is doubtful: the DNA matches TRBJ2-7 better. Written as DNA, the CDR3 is TGTGCCAGCGCCATGGGAGGGCAGGGCGGCGAGCAGTACTTC. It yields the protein CASAMGGQGGEQYF.